This T cell receptor (beta chain) is drawn from a study of CD8+ T cells in alopecia areata. Described treatment: oral pan-JAK inhibitor, 5-10 mg twice daily. In alopecia areata patients, both lesional scalp punch biopsies and peripheral blood were collected. Cell sorting on a FACSAria was used to separate CD4+ and CD8+ T cells from the PBMCs. General study points: Tofacitinib significantly decreased scalp clonality and expanded CD8+ clones among top 100. Many expanded lesional clones persisted in scalp and blood during tofacitinib.

As concerns this clone: The antigen remains unidentified.

Extracted from the samples, RNA was reverse transcribed into cDNA to serve as the sequencing template. TCRdb's table, derived via immunoSEQ multiplex PCR, lists solely in-frame clones and lacks some. There are approximately 180,000 clones in the sample; 50% to 75% occur only once, and approximately 16% lies in the top ten. V was trimmed by 2 bases and J by 2 bases, leaving 7 bases between them. Germline V gene sequence: CDR1 SGHVS, CDR2 FQNEAQ. There are 15 residues in the CDR3. Sequenced here: CD4+ T cells sorted from blood, sampled at approximately week 60, from a patient treated with tofacitinib. The source of this sequence is a human donor with alopecia areata. The rearrangement joins TRBV7-8 to TRBJ2-6; either TRBD1 or TRBD2 may fit D (5 bases each). The DNA for the CDR3 is TGTGCCAGCAGCTTACGGGACGCTGGGGCCAACGTCCTGACTTTC. Protein product: CASSLRDAGANVLTF.